The clone carrying this T cell receptor (beta chain) has just a few counts. Its specificity is not known. The source of the sample is a study of vaccination effects on CD4 cells after COVID-19. Antigen-specific CD4+ T cells expanded by the ViraFEST assay with viral peptide pools were then sequenced. At the end of roughly 9 days of culture, CD4+ T cells were isolated. The person acquired a PCR-confirmed SARS-CoV-2 infection between March and December 2020. Measured with immunoSEQ multiplex PCR; TCRdb has only the in-frame clones, and not every one. The top ten clones hold around a sixth of a sample with 20,000 to 30,000 clones, 60% to 80% of them seen once. The germline V gene encodes CDR1 MGHRA and CDR2 YSYEKL. CDR3 size: 14 residues. V gave up 3 bases and J gave up 3 bases; unmatched junction bases: 3.

The sample was CD4+ T cells from PBMCs cultured with SARS-CoV-2 spike peptides, taken before COVID-19 vaccination. This TCR was sampled from a human donor who had a prior SARS-CoV-2 infection. The gene calls are TRBV4-1 and TRBJ1-1; TRBD1 aligns across 8 bases. In DNA, the CDR3 is TGCGCCAGCAGCCACCGACAGGGGCACACTGAAGCTTTCTTT. Amino acids: CASSHRQGHTEAFF.